The clone carrying this T cell receptor beta chain came up once. The CDR3 is 13 amino acids. V was clipped by 5 bases and J by 5 bases; unmatched bases: 5. In germline, CDR1 is SGHTS, CDR2 YDEGEE. In the original analysis: Scientists estimated how many nucleated cells there were by amplifying reference gene primers. Sequencing used immunoSEQ multiplex PCR; TCRdb keeps in-frame clones, though not all of them. V and J calls and clone size come straight from that table; D and trimming were deduced from the DNA. The sample has some 170,000 clones, about 88% seen once. These data are taken from a study of blood T cell repertoires in COVID-19. Study-level background: Whether acute or convalescent, the COVID-19 samples came from the United States, Italy and Spain.

Sequencing input: peripheral blood. The TCR comes from a woman older than 75 with acute or convalescent COVID-19. The V and J genes are TRBV5-8 and TRBJ2-7, with TRBD1 matching 9 bases. The CDR3 nucleotides are TGTGCCAGCAGACGGACAGGGGATAACGAGCAGTACTTC. Amino acids: CASRRTGDNEQYF.